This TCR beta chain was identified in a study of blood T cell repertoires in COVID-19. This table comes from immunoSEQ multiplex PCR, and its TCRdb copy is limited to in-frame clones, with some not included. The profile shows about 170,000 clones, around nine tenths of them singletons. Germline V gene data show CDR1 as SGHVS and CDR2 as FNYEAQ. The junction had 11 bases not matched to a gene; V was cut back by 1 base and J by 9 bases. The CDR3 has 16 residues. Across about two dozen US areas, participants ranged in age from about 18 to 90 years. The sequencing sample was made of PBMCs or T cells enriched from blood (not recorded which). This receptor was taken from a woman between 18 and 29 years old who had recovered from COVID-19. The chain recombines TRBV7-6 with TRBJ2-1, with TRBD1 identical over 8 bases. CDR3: CASSLVGQGAPGEQFF. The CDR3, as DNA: TGTGCCAGCAGCTTAGTCGGGCAGGGGGCCCCAGGTGAGCAGTTCTTC.